The rows below give T cell receptor beta chains drawn from one sample of a study of T cells after posttransplantation cyclophosphamide. The assay was immunoSEQ multiplex PCR, and TCRdb's table has in-frame clones only and misses some. This table has about 18,000 clones, approximately 82% appearing once. The sample comprised memory CD4+ T cells sorted from blood. Receptors were obtained from a man aged 25-45 years in good health and a related stem cell transplant donor. Both conserved end residues are part of each CDR3. The order of the fields is CDR3 protein, CDR3 DNA, D gene, clone size, V gene, J gene. A D gene is named only where the DNA matches it firmly. Expanded clones are given a class, and other clones once, few, many or no size at all.

CDR3aa: CASSEVGAAQETQYF; CDR3nt: TGTGCCAGCAGTGAAGTAGGGGCTGCTCAAGAGACCCAGTACTTC; d_gene: -; abundance: -; v_gene: TRBV2; j_gene: TRBJ2-5
CDR3aa: CASSQTATLDEQFF; CDR3nt: TGCGCCAGCAGCCAGACAGCCACTTTAGATGAGCAGTTCTTC; d_gene: -; abundance: -; v_gene: TRBV4-1; j_gene: TRBJ2-1
CDR3aa: CASSFGREYEQYF; CDR3nt: TGTGCCAGCAGTTTTGGACGGGAGTACGAGCAGTACTTC; d_gene: -; abundance: -; v_gene: TRBV27; j_gene: TRBJ2-7
CDR3aa: CASSLGQQDGETQYF; CDR3nt: TGTGCCAGCAGCTTAGGGCAACAGGATGGAGAGACCCAGTACTTC; d_gene: -; abundance: -; v_gene: TRBV7-9; j_gene: TRBJ2-5
CDR3aa: CASSGDFTDTQYF; CDR3nt: TGTGCCAGCAGTGGAGACTTCACAGATACGCAGTATTTT; d_gene: -; abundance: once; v_gene: TRBV2; j_gene: TRBJ2-3
CDR3aa: CASSDRQGNTEAFF; CDR3nt: TGCGCCAGCAGCGACAGACAGGGGAACACTGAAGCTTTCTTT; d_gene: TRBD1; abundance: -; v_gene: TRBV5-1; j_gene: TRBJ1-1
CDR3aa: CASSPGQGGDEQFF; CDR3nt: TGTGCCAGCAGCCCGGGACAGGGAGGGGATGAGCAGTTCTTC; d_gene: TRBD1; abundance: -; v_gene: TRBV7-3; j_gene: TRBJ2-1
CDR3aa: CAISGGGGNTIYF; CDR3nt: TGTGCCATCAGTGGGGGCGGCGGAAACACCATATATTTT; d_gene: -; abundance: -; v_gene: TRBV10-3; j_gene: TRBJ1-3
CDR3aa: CASQGTGARYGYTF; CDR3nt: TGTGCCAGCCAAGGGACAGGCGCGAGGTATGGCTACACCTTC; d_gene: TRBD1; abundance: -; v_gene: TRBV6-6; j_gene: TRBJ1-2
CDR3aa: CASSLGTGFEANEKLFF; CDR3nt: TGTGCCAGCAGTTTAGGAACAGGGTTCGAGGCTAATGAAAAACTGTTTTTT; d_gene: -; abundance: -; v_gene: TRBV11-3; j_gene: TRBJ1-4
CDR3aa: CASSPEGGVGYGYTF; CDR3nt: TGTGCCAGCAGCCCTGAAGGGGGGGTTGGCTATGGCTACACCTTC; d_gene: -; abundance: -; v_gene: TRBV7-3; j_gene: TRBJ1-2